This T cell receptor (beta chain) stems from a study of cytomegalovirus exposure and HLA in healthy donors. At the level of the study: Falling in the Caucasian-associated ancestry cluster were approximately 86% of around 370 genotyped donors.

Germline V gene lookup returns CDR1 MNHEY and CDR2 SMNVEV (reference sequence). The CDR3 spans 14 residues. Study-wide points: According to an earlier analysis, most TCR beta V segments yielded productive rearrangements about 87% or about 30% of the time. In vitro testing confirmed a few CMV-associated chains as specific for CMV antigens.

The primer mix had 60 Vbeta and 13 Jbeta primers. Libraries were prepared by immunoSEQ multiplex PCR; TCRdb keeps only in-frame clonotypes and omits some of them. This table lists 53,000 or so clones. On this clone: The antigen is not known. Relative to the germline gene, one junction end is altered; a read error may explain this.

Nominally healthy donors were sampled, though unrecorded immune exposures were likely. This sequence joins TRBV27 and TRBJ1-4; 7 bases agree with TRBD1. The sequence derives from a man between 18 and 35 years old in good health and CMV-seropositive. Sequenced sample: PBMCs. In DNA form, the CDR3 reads TGTGCCAGCAGCCTCAGGGGGACTAGTGAAAAACTGTTTTTT. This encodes CASSLRGTSEKLFF.